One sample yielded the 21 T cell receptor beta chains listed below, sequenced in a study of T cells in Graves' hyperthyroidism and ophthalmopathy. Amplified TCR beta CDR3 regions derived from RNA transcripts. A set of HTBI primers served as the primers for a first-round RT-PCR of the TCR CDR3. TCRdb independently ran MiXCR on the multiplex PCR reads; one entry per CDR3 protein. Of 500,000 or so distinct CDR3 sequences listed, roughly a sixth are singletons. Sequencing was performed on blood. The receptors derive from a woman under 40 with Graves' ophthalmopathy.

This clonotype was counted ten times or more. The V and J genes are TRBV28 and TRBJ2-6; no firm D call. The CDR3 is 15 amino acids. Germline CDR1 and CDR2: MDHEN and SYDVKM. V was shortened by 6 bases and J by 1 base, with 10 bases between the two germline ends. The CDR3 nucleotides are TGTGCCAGCAGCTTCCGGCATTCTGGGGCCAACGTCCTGACTTTC. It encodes CASSFRHSGANVLTF.

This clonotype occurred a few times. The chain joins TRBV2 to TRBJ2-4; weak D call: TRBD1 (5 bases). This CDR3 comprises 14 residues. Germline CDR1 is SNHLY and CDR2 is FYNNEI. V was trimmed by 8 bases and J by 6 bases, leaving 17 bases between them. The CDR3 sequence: CASLPGRVGNIQYF. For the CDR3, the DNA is TGTGCCAGCCTCCCTGGCAGGGTTGGAAACATTCAGTACTTC.

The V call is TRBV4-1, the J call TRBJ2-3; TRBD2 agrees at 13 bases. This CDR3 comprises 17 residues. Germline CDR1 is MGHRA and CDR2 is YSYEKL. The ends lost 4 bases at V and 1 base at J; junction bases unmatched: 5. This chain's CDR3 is CASSRTSGSGGTDTQYF. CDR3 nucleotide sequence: TGCGCCAGCAGCCGGACTAGCGGGAGTGGGGGCACAGATACGCAGTATTTT.

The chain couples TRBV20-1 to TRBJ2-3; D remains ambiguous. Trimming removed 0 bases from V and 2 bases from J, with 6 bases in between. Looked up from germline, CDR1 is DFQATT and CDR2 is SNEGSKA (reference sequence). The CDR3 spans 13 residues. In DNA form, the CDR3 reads TGCAGTGCTAGAGATTCGGACACAGATACGCAGTATTTT. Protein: CSARDSDTDTQYF.

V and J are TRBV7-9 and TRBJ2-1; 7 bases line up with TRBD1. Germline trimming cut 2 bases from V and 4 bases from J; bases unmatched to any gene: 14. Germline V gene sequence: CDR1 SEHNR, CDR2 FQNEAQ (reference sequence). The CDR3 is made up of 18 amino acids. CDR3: CASSLIGTDRPAYNEQFF. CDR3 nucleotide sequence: TGTGCCAGCAGCTTAATAGGGACGGACAGGCCAGCTTACAATGAGCAGTTCTTC.

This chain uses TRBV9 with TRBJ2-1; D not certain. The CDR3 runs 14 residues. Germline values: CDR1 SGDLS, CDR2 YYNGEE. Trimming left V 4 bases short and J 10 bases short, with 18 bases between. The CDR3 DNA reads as TGTGCCAGCAGCCCCCTATCGGGCTTCCAGGAGCAGTTCTTC. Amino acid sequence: CASSPLSGFQEQFF.

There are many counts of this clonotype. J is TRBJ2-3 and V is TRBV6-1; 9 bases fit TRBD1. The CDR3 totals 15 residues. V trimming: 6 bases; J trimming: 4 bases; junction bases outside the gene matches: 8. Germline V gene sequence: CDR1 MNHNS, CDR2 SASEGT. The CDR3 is CASSPSGQGADTQYF. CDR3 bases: TGTGCCAGCAGCCCATCGGGACAGGGCGCAGATACGCAGTATTTT.

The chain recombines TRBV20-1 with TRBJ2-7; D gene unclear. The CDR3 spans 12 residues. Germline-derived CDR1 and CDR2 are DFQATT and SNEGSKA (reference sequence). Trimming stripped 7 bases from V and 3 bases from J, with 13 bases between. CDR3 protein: CSDSGLGYEQYF. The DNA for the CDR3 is TGCAGTGATTCCGGTCTTGGCTACGAGCAGTACTTC.

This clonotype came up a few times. This CDR3 reads CASRPDLRLEAFF. The CDR3 DNA reads as TGTGCCAGCAGGCCCGACCTACGACTTGAAGCTTTCTTT. The V call is TRBV2, the J call TRBJ1-1, with D unclear. V lost 6 bases, J lost 7 bases, and 15 bases lay in between. Germline V gene sequence: CDR1 SNHLY, CDR2 FYNNEI. This CDR3 is built from 13 residues.

CDR3 DNA: TGCAGCGCTGGAGGGGTACAAGGGGGGATAGGAGGATACGAGCAGTACTTC. Residues: CSAGGVQGGIGGYEQYF. The chain uses TRBV29-1 and TRBJ2-7; possibly TRBD1 or TRBD2 for D (6 bases each). The germline V and J ends were trimmed by 7 bases and 4 bases, with 29 bases remaining between them. Germline V gene sequence: CDR1 SQVTM, CDR2 ANQGSEA. The CDR3 has 17 residues.

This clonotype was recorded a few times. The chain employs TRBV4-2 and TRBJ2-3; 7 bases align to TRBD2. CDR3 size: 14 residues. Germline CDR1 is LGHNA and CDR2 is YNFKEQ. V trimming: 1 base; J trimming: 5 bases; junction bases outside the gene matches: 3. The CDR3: CASSQAGGIDTQYF. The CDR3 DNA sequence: TGTGCCAGCAGCCAAGCGGGAGGCATAGATACGCAGTATTTT.

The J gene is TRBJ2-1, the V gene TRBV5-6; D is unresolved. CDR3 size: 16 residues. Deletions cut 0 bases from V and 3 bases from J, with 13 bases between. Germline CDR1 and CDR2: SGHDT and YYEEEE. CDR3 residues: CASSLVGGEDYNEQFF. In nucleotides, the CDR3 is TGTGCCAGCAGCTTGGTAGGCGGAGAAGACTACAATGAGCAGTTCTTC.

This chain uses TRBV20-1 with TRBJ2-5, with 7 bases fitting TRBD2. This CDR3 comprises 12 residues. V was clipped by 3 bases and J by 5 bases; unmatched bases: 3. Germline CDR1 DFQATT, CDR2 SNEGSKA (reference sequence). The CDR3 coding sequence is TGCAGTGCTAGTGTCGGGAGGGAGACCCAGTACTTC. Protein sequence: CSASVGRETQYF.

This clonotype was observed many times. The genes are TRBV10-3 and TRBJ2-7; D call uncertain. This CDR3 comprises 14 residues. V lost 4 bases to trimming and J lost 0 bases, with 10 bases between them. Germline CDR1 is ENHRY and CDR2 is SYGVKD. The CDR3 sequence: CAISADTSSYEQYF. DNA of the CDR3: TGTGCCATCAGTGCCGACACGAGCTCCTACGAGCAGTACTTC.

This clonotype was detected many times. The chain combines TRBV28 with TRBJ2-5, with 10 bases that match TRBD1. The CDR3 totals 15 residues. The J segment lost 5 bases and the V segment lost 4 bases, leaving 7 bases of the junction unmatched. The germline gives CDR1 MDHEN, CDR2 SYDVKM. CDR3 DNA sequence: TGTGCCAGCAGTTCCCCGGGACAGGGGTTGGAGACCCAGTACTTC. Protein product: CASSSPGQGLETQYF.

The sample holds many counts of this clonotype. The chain's CDR3 is CASSIKGGGEQYF. CDR3 bases: TGTGCCAGCAGTATTAAGGGTGGAGGCGAGCAGTACTTC. The chain links TRBV12-3 or TRBV12-4 to TRBJ2-7; a weak D match, TRBD2 (5 bases). The CDR3 spans 13 residues. Trimming cost V 5 bases and J 6 bases, with 14 bases left between them.

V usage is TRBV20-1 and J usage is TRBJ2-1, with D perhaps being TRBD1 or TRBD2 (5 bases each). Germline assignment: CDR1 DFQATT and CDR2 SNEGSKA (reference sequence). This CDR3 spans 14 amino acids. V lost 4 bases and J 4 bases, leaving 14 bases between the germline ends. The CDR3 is CSAIRDGPYNEQFF. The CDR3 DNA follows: TGCAGTGCTATTAGGGACGGACCTTACAATGAGCAGTTCTTC.

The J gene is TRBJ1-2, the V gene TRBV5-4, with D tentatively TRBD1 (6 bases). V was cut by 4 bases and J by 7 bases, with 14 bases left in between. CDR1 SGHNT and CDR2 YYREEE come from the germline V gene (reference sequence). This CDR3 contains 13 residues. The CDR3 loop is CASSPTGFGGYTF. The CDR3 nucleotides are TGTGCCAGCAGCCCAACAGGGTTCGGTGGCTACACCTTC.

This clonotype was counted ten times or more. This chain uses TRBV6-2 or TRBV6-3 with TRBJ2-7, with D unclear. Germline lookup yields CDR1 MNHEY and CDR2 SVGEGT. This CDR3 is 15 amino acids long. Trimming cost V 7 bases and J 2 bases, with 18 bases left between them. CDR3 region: CASNRDPQNPYEQYF. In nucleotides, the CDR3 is TGTGCCAGCAACCGAGATCCACAGAACCCCTACGAGCAGTACTTC.

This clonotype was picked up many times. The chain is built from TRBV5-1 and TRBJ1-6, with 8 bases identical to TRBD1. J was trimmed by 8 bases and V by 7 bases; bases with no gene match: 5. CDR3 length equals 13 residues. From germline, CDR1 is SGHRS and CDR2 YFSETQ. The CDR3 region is CASRTGTDSPLHF. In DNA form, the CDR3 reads TGCGCCAGCCGGACAGGGACGGATTCACCCCTCCACTTT.

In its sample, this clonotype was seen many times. CDR3 DNA: TGCAGTGCGATGACTAGCGGGACCGGGGAGCTGTTTTTT. It encodes CSAMTSGTGELFF. The chain combines TRBV20-1 with TRBJ2-2, with 10 bases aligning to TRBD2. The CDR3 runs 13 residues. Germline V CDR1 and CDR2: DFQATT, SNEGSKA (reference sequence). V lost 6 bases and J lost 5; bases outside the gene matches: 3.